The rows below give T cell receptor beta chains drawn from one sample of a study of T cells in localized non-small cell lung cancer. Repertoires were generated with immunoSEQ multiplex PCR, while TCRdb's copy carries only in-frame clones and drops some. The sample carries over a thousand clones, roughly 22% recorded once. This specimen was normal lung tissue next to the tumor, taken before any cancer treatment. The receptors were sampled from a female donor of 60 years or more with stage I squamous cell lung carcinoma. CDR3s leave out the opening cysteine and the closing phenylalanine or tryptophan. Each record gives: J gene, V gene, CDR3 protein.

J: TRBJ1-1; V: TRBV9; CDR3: ASSVFLTNTEAF
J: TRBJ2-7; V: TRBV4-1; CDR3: ASSQDPTSTGRF
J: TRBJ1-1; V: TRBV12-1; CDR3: ASSFVGVRSLSRFEAF
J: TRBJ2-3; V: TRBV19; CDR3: ASSISPPPDTQY
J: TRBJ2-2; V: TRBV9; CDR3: ASSPDGNTGELF
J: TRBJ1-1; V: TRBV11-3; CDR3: ASHGQGEMNTEAF
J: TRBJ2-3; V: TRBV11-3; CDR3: ASPAGGLLDTQY
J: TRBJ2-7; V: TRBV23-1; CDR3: ASSQRKGYEQY
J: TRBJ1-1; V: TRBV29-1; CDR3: SVEDPTGGGMNTEAF
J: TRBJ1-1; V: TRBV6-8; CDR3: ASSVDRDTEAF
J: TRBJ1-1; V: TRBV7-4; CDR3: ASSPGQGAGAF
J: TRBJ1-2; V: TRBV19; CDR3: ASTTPVRDNYGYT
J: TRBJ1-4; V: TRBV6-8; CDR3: ASRAGQGGRKLF
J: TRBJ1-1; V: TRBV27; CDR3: ASGGPQEGTEAF
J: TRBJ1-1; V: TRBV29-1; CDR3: SVERQPNTEAF
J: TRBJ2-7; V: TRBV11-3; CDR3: ASSFGLGGYEQY
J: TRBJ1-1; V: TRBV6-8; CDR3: ASSEMGLNTEAF
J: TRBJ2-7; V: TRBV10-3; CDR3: ASRLDPLAGGFSYEQY
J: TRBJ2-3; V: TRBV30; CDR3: AWSVRTGVTDTQY
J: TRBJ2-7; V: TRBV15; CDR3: ATSRDRGRVNEQY
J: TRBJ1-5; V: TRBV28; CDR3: ASSFGQGNQPQH
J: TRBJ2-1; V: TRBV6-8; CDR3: ASRQGEGNEQF
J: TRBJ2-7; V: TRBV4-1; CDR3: ASSQQTGASYQQY
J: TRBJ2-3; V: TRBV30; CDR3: AGSSGVSTDTQY
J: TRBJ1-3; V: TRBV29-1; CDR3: SVLTGTAGDTIY
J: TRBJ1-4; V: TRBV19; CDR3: ASSPHSSTNEKLF
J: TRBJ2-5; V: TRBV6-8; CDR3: ASSLNGWTSGQETQY
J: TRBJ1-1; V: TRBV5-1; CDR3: ASSLGSYGGNTEAF
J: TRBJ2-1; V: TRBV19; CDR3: ASSAPGGNEQF
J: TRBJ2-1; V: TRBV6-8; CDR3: ASSHGALPSGGAHEQF
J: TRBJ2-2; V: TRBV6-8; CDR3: ASSYLGGRIGAGELF
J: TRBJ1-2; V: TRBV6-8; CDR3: ASSPQGGVDGYT
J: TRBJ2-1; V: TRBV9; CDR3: ASSLLGNEQF
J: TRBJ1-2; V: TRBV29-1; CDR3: SVERLSKGYT
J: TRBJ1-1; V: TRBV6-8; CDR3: ASSTGDLNTEAF
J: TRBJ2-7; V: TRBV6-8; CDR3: ASSDWTSDYEQY
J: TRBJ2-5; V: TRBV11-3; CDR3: ASSPTPWGSRNQETQY